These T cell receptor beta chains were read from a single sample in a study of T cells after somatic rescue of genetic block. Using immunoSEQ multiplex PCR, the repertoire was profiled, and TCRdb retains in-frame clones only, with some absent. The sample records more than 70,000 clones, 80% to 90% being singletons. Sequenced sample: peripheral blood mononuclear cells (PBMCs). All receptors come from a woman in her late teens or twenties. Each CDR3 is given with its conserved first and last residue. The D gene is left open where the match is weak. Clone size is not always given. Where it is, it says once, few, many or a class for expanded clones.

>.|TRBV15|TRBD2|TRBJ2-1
TGTGCCACCAGCAGAGGACTAGCGGCGGACAATGAGCAGTTCTTC
CATSRGLAADNEQFF
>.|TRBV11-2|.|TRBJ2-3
TGTGCCAGCAGCTTAGATCGAGGGCTAGCTTCGGATACGCAGTATTTT
CASSLDRGLASDTQYF
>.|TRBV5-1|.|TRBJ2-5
TGCGCCAGCAGCTTGGAGCCGACAGCGGCTCGGGAGCAGTACTTC
CASSLEPTAAREQYF
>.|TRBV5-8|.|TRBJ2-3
TGTGCCAGCAGCTTGGGCCGGGCGGGATCCACAGATACGCAGTATTTT
CASSLGRAGSTDTQYF
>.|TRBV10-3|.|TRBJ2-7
TGTGCCATCAGCCAATTGGACTACAACTACGAGCAGTACTTC
CAISQLDYNYEQYF
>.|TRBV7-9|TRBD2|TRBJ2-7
TGTGCCAGCAGCTTACTAGCGGGAGGAGGCAACGAGCAGTACTTC
CASSLLAGGGNEQYF
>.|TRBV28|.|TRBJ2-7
TGTGCCAGCAGTCCCTTAATCTACGAGCAGTACTTC
CASSPLIYEQYF
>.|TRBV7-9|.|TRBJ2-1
TGTGCCAGCAGCTTATTACGGACTTATAACAATGAGCAGTTCTTC
CASSLLRTYNNEQFF
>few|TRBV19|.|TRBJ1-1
TGTGCCAGTAGTATAGGTGTTTTGGGGTTTGAAGCTTTCTTT
CASSIGVLGFEAFF
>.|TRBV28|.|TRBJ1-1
TGTGCCAGCAGTTCCGGTTTGAGCACTGAAGCTTTCTTT
CASSSGLSTEAFF
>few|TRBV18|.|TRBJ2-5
TGTGCCAGCTCACCACTTTCAGGGGAAGAGACCCAGTACTTC
CASSPLSGEETQYF
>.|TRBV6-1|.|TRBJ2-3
TGTGCCAGCAGTGAAGGTGATGAGCCGGATACGCAGTATTTT
CASSEGDEPDTQYF
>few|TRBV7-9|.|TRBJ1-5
TGTGCCAGCAGCTTACAAGACGAAGGGGCCGGACAGCCCCAGCATTTT
CASSLQDEGAGQPQHF
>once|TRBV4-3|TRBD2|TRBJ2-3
TGCGCCAGCAGCCAAGCACTAGCGGGAGTCACAGATACGCAGTATTTT
CASSQALAGVTDTQYF
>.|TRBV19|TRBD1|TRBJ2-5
TGTGCCAGTAGTCACTGGACAGGGTCCGGGGAGCAGTACTTC
CASSHWTGSGEQYF
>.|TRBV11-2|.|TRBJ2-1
TGTGCCAGCAGGGGACCTCAAATAAGCTCCTACAATGAGCAGTTCTTC
CASRGPQISSYNEQFF
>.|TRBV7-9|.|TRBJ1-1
TGTGCCAGCAGCCTCTTTGGGGGGCTGAGAACTGAAGCTTTCTTT
CASSLFGGLRTEAFF
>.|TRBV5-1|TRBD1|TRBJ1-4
TGCGCCAGCAGCTTGGAGACAGGGTTGGGGGAAAAACTGTTTTTT
CASSLETGLGEKLFF
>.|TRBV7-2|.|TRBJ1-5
TGTGCCAGCAGCTTAAAAAGCAATCAGCCCCAGCATTTT
CASSLKSNQPQHF
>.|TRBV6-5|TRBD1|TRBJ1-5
TGTGCCAGCAGTCCGACAGGGGGCAGCTGGCCCCAGCATTTT
CASSPTGGSWPQHF
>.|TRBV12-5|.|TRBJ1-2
TGTGCTAGTGGCTTGGTAGTAGGAGTTAGCAGGTGGGGCTACACCTTC
CASGLVVGVSRWGYTF
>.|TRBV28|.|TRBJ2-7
TGTGCCAGCAGTTTTGTTTTTGGGGTCGGTCAGGCAACCCCCGAACACGAAATCTACGAGCAGTACTTC
CASSFVFGVGQATPEHEIYEQYF
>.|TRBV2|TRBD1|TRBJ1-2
TGTGCCAGCAGGAGAGGGGGCGAACAAAACTATGGCTACACCTTC
CASRRGGEQNYGYTF
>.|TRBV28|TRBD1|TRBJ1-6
TGTGCCAGCAGACCCGGGACAGGTCTCTATAATTCACCCCTCCACTTT
CASRPGTGLYNSPLHF
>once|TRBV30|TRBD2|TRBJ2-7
TGTGCCTGGGCTAGCGGGAGGGGAACCTACGAGCAGTACTTC
CAWASGRGTYEQYF
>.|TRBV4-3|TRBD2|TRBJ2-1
TGCGCCAGCAGTCAAACTAGCGGGATCCTCAATGAGCAGTTCTTC
CASSQTSGILNEQFF
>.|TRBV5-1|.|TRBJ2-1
TGCGCCAGCAGCTCGACAGGCCAAACCTTTTCTGAGCAGTTCTTC
CASSSTGQTFSEQFF
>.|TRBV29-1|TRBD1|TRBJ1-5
TGCAGCGTTGAAGTGGACAGGGATCAGCCCCAGCATTTT
CSVEVDRDQPQHF
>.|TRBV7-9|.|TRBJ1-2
TGTGCCAGCAGCCCTAGGGGGGGAGTAAACTATGGCTACACCTTC
CASSPRGGVNYGYTF
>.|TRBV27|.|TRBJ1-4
TGTGCCAGCAGTTTATCGCGGCAGCTAGGTAGTAATGAAAAACTGTTTTTT
CASSLSRQLGSNEKLFF
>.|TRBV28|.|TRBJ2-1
TGTGCCAGCAGACGGGACAGCGGGTACAATGAGCAGTTCTTC
CASRRDSGYNEQFF
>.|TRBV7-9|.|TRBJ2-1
TGTGCCAGCAGCGCCCGAGGGGGGGCGAGGAATGAGCAGTTCTTC
CASSARGGARNEQFF
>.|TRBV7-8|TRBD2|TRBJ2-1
TGTGCCAGCAGCGTCGCCGGGACTAGCGGGGCTAGGGCCTACAATGAGCAGTTCTTC
CASSVAGTSGARAYNEQFF
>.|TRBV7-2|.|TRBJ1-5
TGTGCCAGCAGCTCACATACAGGCCCCGATCAGCCCCAGCATTTT
CASSSHTGPDQPQHF